The clone carrying this TCR beta chain has a count of ten or more. Its cognate antigen is unknown. Every bit of the isolated RNA underwent reverse transcription, so sequencing read expressed TCRB transcripts. Using immunoSEQ multiplex PCR, the repertoire was profiled, and TCRdb retains in-frame clones only, with some absent. Of 150,000 or so clones in the sample, about 10% were seen once. Trimming removed 5 bases from V and 3 bases from J, with 8 bases in between. CDR1 SEHNR and CDR2 FQNEAQ come from the germline V gene (reference sequence). The CDR3 consists of 13 residues. This entry belongs to a study of beta chain features in type 1 diabetes. Broader study findings: TCRB CDR3s were moderately but significantly shorter in Type 1 diabetes patients in all four CD4+ subsets.

This sequence originates from a man aged 18 to 35 in good health. Sequencing input: central memory CD4+ T cells from blood. The chain employs TRBV7-9 and TRBJ2-1; unclear D gene. CDR3 in amino acids: CASSPFSYNEQFF. DNA of the CDR3: TGTGCCAGCAGCCCCTTTAGCTACAATGAGCAGTTCTTC.